This record concerns one T cell receptor (beta chain) sequence. This CDR3 comprises 15 residues. V dropped 2 bases and J dropped 4 bases, with 15 bases sitting between them. Germline loops: CDR1 SGHRS, CDR2 YFSETQ. These data are taken from a study of technical replicates of blood from a handful of donors. Clones were read by immunoSEQ multiplex PCR, and TCRdb kept only the in-frame ones, dropping some. The table lists 80,000 to 95,000 clones, 96% of them singletons. The source material was T cells isolated from PBMCs. This receptor was taken from a human donor in good health. The chain is built from TRBV5-1 and TRBJ1-1, with a tentative D call TRBD1 (5 bases). The CDR3 protein is CASSFGQGFGTEAFF. In DNA form, the CDR3 reads TGCGCCAGCAGCTTCGGTCAGGGATTCGGCACTGAAGCTTTCTTT.